The 10 T cell receptor beta chains below were found in one sample sequenced in a study of T-cell memory formation after mild COVID-19. Each CDR3 protein gets one entry after TCRdb re-called the 5' RACE reads with MiXCR. In the table there are about 540,000 distinct CDR3 sequences, around 21% of which are singletons. The sample was PBMCs or a T cell subset sorted from them (not recorded which). Source of these receptors: an adult woman who had mild COVID-19 (a few samples of this study predate the infection). Cell type and time point are not known.

This clonotype was detected only a few times. The chain links TRBV20-1 to TRBJ1-2; 7 bases are shared with TRBD1. The CDR3 has 13 amino acids. The germline gives CDR1 DFQATT, CDR2 SNEGSKA (reference sequence). The ends lost 6 bases at V and 5 bases at J; junction bases unmatched: 9. CDR3 nucleotide sequence: TGCAGTGCAAAGAGAGGGGGCGGATATGGCTACACCTTC. Translation: CSAKRGGGYGYTF.

This clonotype has more than one count but fewer than ten. The chain carries TRBV29-1 and TRBJ2-1; D unresolved. V gave up 3 bases and J gave up 12 bases, with 15 bases separating them. The CDR3 spans 12 residues. The germline gives CDR1 SQVTM, CDR2 ANQGSEA. The CDR3 region has the DNA TGCAGCGTTGAGGGCCCGGTTCCTGGGCAGTTCTTC. Translation gives CSVEGPVPGQFF.

The chain has TRBV29-1 and TRBJ2-3; D is unresolved. Germline V gene lookup returns CDR1 SQVTM and CDR2 ANQGSEA. V was cut by 7 bases and J by 2 bases, with 7 bases left in between. The CDR3 totals 11 residues. CDR3 amino acids: CSAEFTDTQYF. The CDR3 bases are TGCAGCGCCGAATTCACAGATACGCAGTATTTT.

This clonotype has only a few counts. The J gene is TRBJ2-2, the V gene TRBV7-3; D may correspond to TRBD1 or TRBD2 (6 bases each). This CDR3 has 16 residues. The germline V gene has CDR1 SGHTA and CDR2 FQGTGA. Deletions cut 5 bases from V and 1 base from J, with 14 bases between. CDR3 DNA sequence: TGTGCCAGCAGCCCGTCCGGAGGGGGGAACACCGGGGAGCTGTTTTTT. Residues: CASSPSGGGNTGELFF.

The chain links TRBV2 to TRBJ2-5; the D gene is possibly TRBD2 (5 bases). This CDR3 comprises 15 residues. Trimming pared 4 bases from V and 1 base from J, leaving 13 bases between. Germline V gene data show CDR1 as SNHLY and CDR2 as FYNNEI. Here the CDR3 DNA reads TGTGCCAGCAGTGGGTTTTGGAGGCGCCAAGAGACCCAGTACTTC. Translated, it gives CASSGFWRRQETQYF.

This clonotype was seen a single time. The chain combines TRBV12-3 or TRBV12-4 with TRBJ2-7; 9 bases map to TRBD2. Unmatched junction bases numbered 6, after V lost 6 bases and J lost 3 bases. The CDR3 is made up of 14 amino acids. CDR3 in amino acids: CASSFSGSFYEQYF. The CDR3 DNA follows: TGTGCCAGCAGCTTTAGCGGGAGTTTCTACGAGCAGTACTTC.

This clonotype was seen more than once but under ten times. This rearrangement joins TRBV29-1 to TRBJ2-3, with TRBD2 matching 12 bases. This CDR3 has 14 residues. Germline assignment: CDR1 SQVTM and CDR2 ANQGSEA. V lost 7 bases, J lost 3 bases, and 5 bases stayed unmatched. The CDR3 region has the DNA TGCAGCGGTAGACTAGCGGGAGTGACAGATACGCAGTATTTT. The encoded protein is CSGRLAGVTDTQYF.

The V and J genes are TRBV6-1 and TRBJ1-5, with 7 bases identical to TRBD1. The CDR3 is 18 residues long. Germline-derived CDR1 and CDR2 are MNHNS and SASEGT. V lost 6 bases, J lost 0 bases, and 14 bases stayed unmatched. The CDR3 protein is CASSLRTPGQHSNQPQHF. CDR3 in DNA: TGTGCCAGCAGCCTTAGGACTCCGGGACAGCATAGCAATCAGCCCCAGCATTTT.

This sequence joins TRBV12-3 or TRBV12-4 and TRBJ1-1, with a tentative D call TRBD1 (6 bases). The CDR3 spans 15 residues. The V and J ends lost 2 bases and 1 base respectively, with 11 bases between them. CDR3 bases: TGTGCCAGCAGTTTATTCCAGGGACAGAACACTGAAGCTTTCTTT. Amino acids: CASSLFQGQNTEAFF.

The J gene is TRBJ2-1, the V gene TRBV20-1; 14 nucleotides match TRBD2. The CDR3 covers 15 residues. In germline, CDR1 is DFQATT, CDR2 SNEGSKA (reference sequence). Trimming took 5 bases from V and 9 from J; bases not matched to a gene: 9. CDR3 protein: CSALPTSGRVGEQFF. CDR3 bases: TGCAGTGCTTTGCCGACTAGCGGGAGGGTCGGTGAGCAGTTCTTC.